The next 6 T cell receptor beta chains were all read from a single sample in a study of spatial heterogeneity in lung cancer. This sample's time point: sample taken at primary tumor resection. Extraction of whole RNA from tumor, nontumor lung or frozen PBMC preceded unsorted sequencing. From the 5' RACE reads, TCRdb called clonotypes with MiXCR, one entry per CDR3 protein. The table includes 20,000 to 25,000 distinct CDR3 sequences, 4.6% detected once. Sequences were derived from PBMCs, sampled at surgery. These receptors were obtained from a male donor with early-stage non-small cell lung cancer.

The V call is TRBV18, the J call TRBJ2-5, with 7 bases fitting TRBD2. The V segment lost 3 bases and the J segment 5 bases; nucleotides outside the gene matches: 9. CDR1 is KGHSH, CDR2 LQKENI, per germline. This CDR3 has 15 residues. The CDR3 nucleotides read TGTGCCAGCTCACCGGGTCTCTCCGGGGGGGAGACCCAGTACTTC. Amino acids: CASSPGLSGGETQYF.

The table lists this clonotype with many counts. The rearrangement joins TRBV9 to TRBJ2-1; D remains ambiguous. CDR3 length: 15 amino acids. V was shortened by 1 base and J by 4 bases, with 12 bases between the two germline ends. Germline CDR1 SGDLS, CDR2 YYNGEE. The CDR3 DNA reads TGTGCCAGCAGCGTATTAGGAGAGGCTTACAATGAGCAGTTCTTC. It encodes CASSVLGEAYNEQFF.

This clonotype was found many times. V and J are TRBV18 and TRBJ2-1; possibly TRBD1 or TRBD2 for D (5 bases each). With 2 bases removed from V and 2 bases from J, the gap between germline ends came to 10 bases. The CDR3 totals 15 residues. Per germline, CDR1 KGHSH and CDR2 LQKENI. CDR3 in amino acids: CASSPKEGPYNEQFF. CDR3 sequence (DNA): TGTGCCAGCTCACCAAAAGAGGGACCCTACAATGAGCAGTTCTTC.

This clonotype was observed a handful of times. The CDR3, as DNA: TGTGCCAGCAGTCCACGAAGAGGAGAGACCCAGTACTTC. As protein: CASSPRRGETQYF. The chain couples TRBV7-3 to TRBJ2-5; D gene ambiguous. CDR3 length: 13 residues. Germline V CDR1 and CDR2: SGHTA, FQGTGA. Trimming cost V 6 bases and J 4 bases, with 12 bases left between them.

In its sample, this clonotype was seen many times. V and J are TRBV7-9 and TRBJ2-3; D perhaps matches TRBD2 (6 bases). CDR1 is SEHNR and CDR2 is FQNEAQ in the germline V gene (reference sequence). This CDR3 has 15 amino acids. V was cut by 2 bases and J by 4 bases, with 13 bases left in between. The CDR3 DNA reads as TGTGCCAGCAGCTTAATGTTCGGGAGTTCAGATACGCAGTATTTT. Its protein product is CASSLMFGSSDTQYF.

This clonotype was seen more than once but under ten times. The rearrangement uses TRBV6-5 and TRBJ1-1; 10 bases match TRBD1. CDR1 is MNHEY and CDR2 is SVGAGI in the germline V gene. The CDR3 runs 15 residues. Trimming removed 2 bases from V and 5 bases from J; junction bases left unmatched: 5. The CDR3 DNA reads TGTGCCAGCAGTTACGGGGGACAGGGGAAAACTGAAGCTTTCTTT. Encoded protein: CASSYGGQGKTEAFF.